The entry below describes one T cell receptor (beta chain). Its matching antigen is unknown. Sequencing used immunoSEQ multiplex PCR; TCRdb keeps in-frame clones, though not all of them. Counted here are 99,000 or so clones, 90% to 95% occurring once; the ten biggest clones make up 0.32%. Trimming cost V 0 bases and J 1 base, with 9 bases left between them. The CDR3 is 16 amino acids. Germline loops: CDR1 KGHSH, CDR2 LQKENI. The sample belongs to a study of siplizumab effects on memory and regulatory T cells. Study outcomes and limitations: Most proliferating CD4+ or CD8+ clones, roughly 75-96%, had no naive or memory assignment.

V usage is TRBV18 and J usage is TRBJ2-2; the D gene could be TRBD1 or TRBD2 (5 bases each). The TCR was taken from a human donor in good health. Sequencing was done on a sample of CD4+ T cells sorted from blood. The CDR3 loop is CASSPPTGQNTGELFF. Here the CDR3 DNA reads TGTGCCAGCTCACCACCGACGGGGCAGAACACCGGGGAGCTGTTTTTT.